These T cell receptor beta chains were read from a single sample in a study of molecular identifiers for immune sequencing clone quantification. TCRdb re-called the PCR reads through MiXCR, storing one row per CDR3 protein. The sample comprises nearly 650,000 distinct CDR3 sequences, about 25% of which are singletons, and roughly 0.83% rests with the top ten. The sample taken for sequencing was naive CD8+ T cells from blood, with Jurkat cell RNA spiked in. The receptors were sampled from a human donor in good health. Some libraries in this study had Jurkat cell RNA spiked in. The CDR3 runs from the conserved cysteine through the conserved F or W. Each record gives: V gene, J gene, D gene, clone size, CDR3 protein, CDR3 DNA. A D gene is named only where the DNA matches it firmly. Some rows mark clone size as missing; the rest say once, few, many or name a class of expanded clone.

V gene: TRBV7-8; J gene: TRBJ1-5; D gene: TRBD1; clone size: many; CDR3 protein: CASSLADRGLGQPQHF; CDR3 DNA: TGTGCCAGCAGCTTAGCAGACAGGGGGTTGGGTCAGCCCCAGCATTTT
V gene: TRBV6-5; J gene: TRBJ1-1; D gene: .; clone size: many; CDR3 protein: CASSYSGGLDTEAFF; CDR3 DNA: TGTGCCAGCAGTTACTCGGGCGGGCTAGACACTGAAGCTTTCTTT
V gene: TRBV7-9; J gene: TRBJ2-5; D gene: TRBD2; clone size: few; CDR3 protein: CASSHRVAGYEETQYF; CDR3 DNA: TGTGCCAGCAGCCACCGGGTAGCGGGATATGAGGAGACCCAGTACTTC
V gene: TRBV25-1; J gene: TRBJ2-7; D gene: TRBD1; clone size: many; CDR3 protein: CASNSPGQGVYEQYF; CDR3 DNA: TGTGCCAGCAATTCCCCGGGACAGGGAGTCTACGAGCAGTACTTC
V gene: TRBV29-1; J gene: TRBJ2-7; D gene: TRBD2; clone size: .; CDR3 protein: CSVGRGGSLEQYF; CDR3 DNA: TGCAGCGTTGGCCGGGGGGGATCTCTCGAGCAGTACTTC
V gene: TRBV29-1; J gene: TRBJ2-3; D gene: TRBD1; clone size: many; CDR3 protein: CSVEVWDRSTDTQYF; CDR3 DNA: TGCAGCGTTGAAGTCTGGGACAGGAGCACAGATACGCAGTATTTT
V gene: TRBV9; J gene: TRBJ2-7; D gene: TRBD2; clone size: many; CDR3 protein: CASSVATSGRVYEQYF; CDR3 DNA: TGTGCCAGCAGCGTAGCTACAAGCGGGAGGGTCTACGAGCAGTACTTC
V gene: TRBV4-1; J gene: TRBJ2-5; D gene: .; clone size: few; CDR3 protein: CASSPGHGETQYF; CDR3 DNA: TGCGCCAGCAGCCCGGGACACGGAGAGACCCAGTACTTC
V gene: TRBV11-2; J gene: TRBJ1-1; D gene: .; clone size: once; CDR3 protein: CASSLVGGRGSNTEAFF; CDR3 DNA: TGTGCCAGCAGCTTAGTCGGGGGGCGCGGGTCGAACACTGAAGCTTTCTTT
V gene: TRBV2; J gene: TRBJ1-5; D gene: .; clone size: many; CDR3 protein: CASGVPAQPQHF; CDR3 DNA: TGTGCCAGCGGAGTTCCAGCTCAGCCCCAGCATTTT
V gene: TRBV20-1; J gene: TRBJ2-5; D gene: .; clone size: .; CDR3 protein: CSASLEAWGAETQYF; CDR3 DNA: TGCAGTGCTAGTTTGGAGGCGTGGGGGGCAGAGACCCAGTACTTC
V gene: TRBV7-9; J gene: TRBJ1-1; D gene: .; clone size: many; CDR3 protein: CASSPGQLSTEAFF; CDR3 DNA: TGTGCCAGCAGCCCCGGGCAGCTGAGCACTGAAGCTTTCTTT
V gene: TRBV7-3; J gene: TRBJ2-1; D gene: .; clone size: .; CDR3 protein: CASSSSPKGMNEQLF; CDR3 DNA: TGTGCCAGCAGCTCATCTCCAAAAGGGATGAATGAGCAGTTATTC
V gene: TRBV2; J gene: TRBJ1-2; D gene: .; clone size: few; CDR3 protein: CASSESTDLNYGYTF; CDR3 DNA: TGTGCCAGCAGTGAGTCGACAGACCTTAACTATGGCTACACCTTC
V gene: TRBV7-9; J gene: TRBJ1-5; D gene: .; clone size: few; CDR3 protein: CASSPRGAGSNQPQHF; CDR3 DNA: TGTGCCAGCAGCCCCCGGGGGGCGGGTAGCAATCAGCCCCAGCATTTT
V gene: TRBV5-6; J gene: TRBJ2-7; D gene: .; clone size: .; CDR3 protein: CASSLEDSPYEQYF; CDR3 DNA: TGTGCCAGCAGCTTGGAGGACAGCCCCTACGAGCAGTACTTC
V gene: TRBV20-1; J gene: TRBJ1-1; D gene: .; clone size: many; CDR3 protein: CSASVGLNTEAFF; CDR3 DNA: TGCAGTGCTAGCGTGGGACTGAACACTGAAGCTTTCTTT
V gene: TRBV5-3; J gene: TRBJ2-5; D gene: TRBD2; clone size: .; CDR3 protein: CANSPSGSFGNRETQYF; CDR3 DNA: TGTGCCAACAGCCCTAGCGGGAGCTTCGGTAACCGAGAGACCCAGTACTTC
V gene: TRBV7-2; J gene: TRBJ2-3; D gene: TRBD1; clone size: many; CDR3 protein: CASSFRDREVDTQYF; CDR3 DNA: TGTGCCAGCAGCTTCCGGGACAGGGAAGTCGATACGCAGTATTTT
V gene: TRBV29-1; J gene: TRBJ2-1; D gene: TRBD1; clone size: many; CDR3 protein: CSVVGTARYNEQFF; CDR3 DNA: TGCAGCGTTGTAGGGACAGCGAGGTACAATGAGCAGTTCTTC
V gene: TRBV3-1; J gene: TRBJ1-2; D gene: .; clone size: .; CDR3 protein: CASSDRHPDYGYTF; CDR3 DNA: TGTGCCAGCAGTGACAGGCACCCTGACTATGGCTACACCTTC